These T cell receptor beta chains were read from a single sample in a study of regulatory T cells in long-lasting Graves disease. TCRdb re-analysed the multiplex PCR reads in MiXCR, keeping a single row per CDR3 protein. The profile covers about 660,000 distinct CDR3 sequences, with 30% appearing a single time and 40% to 50% taken by the ten largest. This specimen consisted of peripheral blood mononuclear cells (PBMCs), obtained when the disease was refractory, from a patient treated with antithyroid drugs. The origin of the receptors is a female donor with Graves disease. CDR3s leave out the opening cysteine and the closing phenylalanine or tryptophan.

TRBV9,TRBJ2-5,ASSVFRGVHETQY
TRBV27,TRBJ1-1,ASSWSWDTEAF
TRBV12-3/TRBV12-4,TRBJ1-1,ASKQQGAVTEAF
TRBV10-3,TRBJ2-2,AITSSGSTGELF
TRBV19,TRBJ1-5,ASSSWGFDSNQPQH
TRBV11-1,TRBJ2-4,ASSLPGVTKNIQY
TRBV2,TRBJ2-5,ASREPGTQY
TRBV10-3,TRBJ2-7,AIRAGRNSYEQY
TRBV29-1,TRBJ1-1,SVALGQNTEAF
TRBV4-1,TRBJ2-7,ASSLLGSPYEQY
TRBV12-3/TRBV12-4,TRBJ1-1,ASRTEGRHTEAF
TRBV2,TRBJ1-2,ASTPPAGGLGGYT
TRBV6-1,TRBJ1-2,ASRTGASGYGYT
TRBV5-4,TRBJ2-5,ACSWGPPGAGSQETQY
TRBV20-1,TRBJ1-5,SARETGWYQPQH
TRBV12-3/TRBV12-4,TRBJ2-4,ASSPTGLAKNIQY
TRBV20-1,TRBJ2-7,SARATSGGSYEQY
TRBV6-2/TRBV6-3,TRBJ2-2,ASSYFASSYTGELF
TRBV6-2/TRBV6-3,TRBJ1-2,ASRTGESGYT
TRBV12-3/TRBV12-4,TRBJ1-5,ASSSRQVGQPQH
TRBV19,TRBJ1-1,ASSPTAYPEAF
TRBV30,TRBJ2-7,AWTVRTDSYEQY
TRBV5-1,TRBJ1-5,ASSLDGPLGPQH
TRBV11-2,TRBJ1-2,ASSPMGQVIYGYT
TRBV2,TRBJ2-7,ASSHPPGEDYEQY
TRBV15,TRBJ2-1,ATLPAVGGLYNEQF
TRBV20-1,TRBJ1-2,SALDYGYT
TRBV19,TRBJ1-1,ASTSNNDRGTEAF
TRBV20-1,TRBJ1-1,SAKTGLNTEAF
TRBV4-3,TRBJ1-1,ASSQEGKQGKAF
TRBV12-3/TRBV12-4,TRBJ2-7,ASSLESRAYEQY
TRBV11-2,TRBJ1-1,ASRGQGHTEAF
TRBV10-3,TRBJ1-5,AISEEQGGYSNQPQH
TRBV27,TRBJ2-7,ASSLLTGLHGGYEQY
TRBV20-1,TRBJ2-5,SARKQGAKRETQY
TRBV15,TRBJ1-5,ATSRGSGGGTGNQPQH
TRBV19,TRBJ1-4,ASMGVTNEKLF
TRBV20-1,TRBJ1-2,SARTGVSYGYT
TRBV2,TRBJ2-7,ASTPGLAGGYEQY
TRBV20-1,TRBJ1-1,SAPQIKGWGTEAF
TRBV10-3,TRBJ2-7,AISEAIRLDEQY
TRBV28,TRBJ1-4,ASSLARTTNEKLF
TRBV29-1,TRBJ2-7,SVEVTETYEQY
TRBV20-1,TRBJ2-7,SAEKPFGQPYEQY
TRBV28,TRBJ1-1,ASSLDSVNTEAF
TRBV7-6,TRBJ2-5,ASSLVSPVDQETQY
TRBV11-2,TRBJ2-5,ASSSAFTQTQY
TRBV3-1,TRBJ1-1,ASSQGGSPNTEAF
TRBV9,TRBJ1-6,ASSAGPRVNSPLH
TRBV6-1,TRBJ1-6,ASSRTAGAGNSPLH
TRBV3-1,TRBJ1-3,ASSQDWADGPSGNTIY